The 8 T cell receptor beta chains presented below share a single source sample, sequenced in a study of shared clonotypes between healthy human individuals. Assay used: immunoSEQ multiplex PCR; TCRdb lists only in-frame clones, some missing. The sample lists 2 million to 3 million clones, 93% occurring once. Sample: naive CD4+ T cells from PBMCs. As to subset: CD45RA+ positively selected. The origin of the receptors is a man younger than 35 in good health. Some clones in this sample may be carry-over from other donors' samples.

To note about this clone: Other DNA sequences in this specimen translate into the identical CDR3. The chain carries TRBV4-1 and TRBJ1-4; no clear D gene. The CDR3 is made up of 15 amino acids. Germline lookup yields CDR1 MGHRA and CDR2 YSYEKL. V lost 1 base and J 0 bases, leaving 6 bases between the germline ends. The CDR3, as DNA: TGCGCCAGCAGCCAAGGCCGGGCAACTAATGAAAAACTGTTTTTT. Translation gives CASSQGRATNEKLFF.

This sequence joins TRBV5-1 and TRBJ2-1; 7 nucleotides align to TRBD2. The CDR3 is 17 residues long. J was trimmed by 2 bases and V by 3 bases; bases with no gene match: 11. Per the germline V gene, CDR1 is SGHRS and CDR2 is YFSETQ. CDR3 amino acids: CASSWGLAGVTYNEQFF. Written as DNA, the CDR3 is TGCGCCAGCAGCTGGGGCTTGGCGGGAGTTACCTACAATGAGCAGTTCTTC.

The chain uses TRBV5-6 and TRBJ1-4; no clear D. The CDR3 totals 17 residues. The ends were cut back, 2 bases at V and 0 bases at J, with 14 bases in the middle. CDR1 and CDR2 (germline): SGHDT, YYEEEE. The CDR3 loop is CASSFFGSGATNEKLFF. DNA of the CDR3: TGTGCCAGCAGCTTTTTCGGGAGTGGGGCAACTAATGAAAAACTGTTTTTT.

The chain carries TRBV7-9 and TRBJ1-2; 7 bases fit TRBD1. From germline, CDR1 is SEHNR and CDR2 FQNEAQ (reference sequence). The CDR3 loop spans 13 amino acids. V was clipped by 5 bases and J by 4 bases; unmatched bases: 4. This CDR3 is CASSRDSLYGYTF. The CDR3 bases are TGTGCCAGCAGCCGGGACAGCCTCTATGGCTACACCTTC. Drawing the rest from reference TRBV7-9 and TRBJ1-2, the complete variable domain is DTGVSQNPRHKITKRGQNVTFRCDPISEHNRLYWYRQTLGQGPEFLTYFQNEAQLEKSRLLSDRFSAERPKGSFSTLEIQRTEQGDSAMYLCASSRDSLYGYTFGSGTRLTVV.

CDR3 nucleotides: TGCGCCAGCAGCTTAATAGGACAGGGGGCCTCTGGCTACACCTTC. Protein: CASSLIGQGASGYTF. This chain joins TRBV5-1 and TRBJ1-2; the match to TRBD1 covers 11 bases. CDR3 length: 15 residues. CDR1 is SGHRS, CDR2 YFSETQ, per germline. J lost 7 bases, V lost 2 bases, and 7 bases had no gene match. The whole variable domain, remainder taken from reference TRBV5-1 and TRBJ1-2, is KAGVTQTPRYLIKTRGQQVTLSCSPISGHRSVSWYQQTPGQGLQFLFEYFSETQRNKGNFPGRFSGRQFSNSRSEMNVSTLELGDSALYLCASSLIGQGASGYTFGSGTRLTVV.

Concerning this clone: A much larger clonotype is one base distant, so this may be a read error. V and J are TRBV2 and TRBJ1-1; D is ambiguous. The V and J ends lost 6 bases and 0 bases respectively, with 2 bases between them. The CDR3 length is 11 residues. Germline CDR1 and CDR2: SNHLY and FYNNEI. CDR3 in amino acids: CASSMNTEAFF. The CDR3 coding sequence is TGTGCCAGCAGCATGAACACTGAAGCTTTCTTT.

The DNA of the CDR3 is TGTGCCAGCAGTTTACTCCCCCACGTGGGTGGTACGCAGTATTTT. Amino acids: CASSLLPHVGGTQYF. The rearrangement links TRBV27 to TRBJ2-3; D call uncertain. Germline lookup yields CDR1 MNHEY and CDR2 SMNVEV (reference sequence). The CDR3 contains 15 residues. The V and J ends lost 2 bases and 8 bases respectively, with 17 bases between them.

This clone has only one observation. The chain is built from TRBV27 and TRBJ1-1; D might be TRBD1 (6 bases). The CDR3 runs 16 residues. Germline CDR1 reads MNHEY; CDR2 reads SMNVEV (reference sequence). The V and J ends lost 5 bases and 0 bases respectively, with 16 bases between them. This chain's CDR3 is CASSPPRGYMNTEAFF. CDR3 bases: TGTGCCAGCAGTCCCCCAAGGGGGTACATGAACACTGAAGCTTTCTTT.